The 15 T cell receptor beta chains below all came from one sample that was sequenced in a study of blood T cell repertoires in COVID-19. The assay was immunoSEQ multiplex PCR, and TCRdb's table has in-frame clones only and misses some. The sample yields approximately 290,000 clones, about 90% seen once. The sequenced sample was PBMCs or T cells enriched from blood (not recorded which). These receptors all stem from a woman between 18 and 30 years old with acute COVID-19.

The chain couples TRBV20-1 to TRBJ2-2, with unresolved D. V lost 3 bases and J 2 bases, leaving 7 bases between the germline ends. Germline CDR1 is DFQATT and CDR2 is SNEGSKA (reference sequence). This CDR3 has 13 residues. This chain's CDR3 is CSASRPNTGELFF. The CDR3 region has the DNA TGCAGTGCTAGTCGTCCTAACACCGGGGAGCTGTTTTTT.

This clone was found once. J is TRBJ1-4 and V is TRBV28; D ambiguous. Trimming took off 2 bases at V and 8 bases at J, with 21 bases between the two ends. Germline-derived CDR1 and CDR2 are MDHEN and SYDVKM. The CDR3 is 17 residues long. DNA for the CDR3: TGTGCCAGCAGTTTACGGGCCATGCGGGGAGAGAAGGAAAAACTGTTTTTT. Translated, it gives CASSLRAMRGEKEKLFF.

This chain connects TRBV28 to TRBJ2-7, with D possibly being TRBD1 (6 bases). Trimming cost V 6 bases and J 1 base, with 10 bases left between them. This CDR3 spans 13 amino acids. Germline V gene data show CDR1 as MDHEN and CDR2 as SYDVKM. This CDR3 reads CASSQDSSYEQYF. The CDR3 DNA is TGTGCCAGCAGCCAGGACAGTTCCTACGAGCAGTACTTC. The full variable domain, with the rest looked up from reference TRBV28 and TRBJ2-7, is DVKVTQSSRYLVKRTGEKVFLECVQDMDHENMFWYRQDPGLGLRLIYFSYDVKMKEKGDIPEGYSVSREKKERFSLILESASTNQTSMYLCASSQDSSYEQYFGPGTRLTVT.

In DNA form, the CDR3 reads TGTGCCAGCAGCCAAGGGTGGGGGGTGGTTCGGCCCCAGCATTTT. The encoded protein is CASSQGWGVVRPQHF. The chain employs TRBV3-1 (or the pseudogene TRBV3-2) and TRBJ1-5, with TRBD1 as a possible D gene (5 bases). Germline CDR1 LGHDT, CDR2 YNNKEL (reference sequence). CDR3 length equals 15 residues. Trimming stripped 1 base from V and 9 bases from J, with 16 bases between.

V is TRBV4-1 and J is TRBJ2-7; no firm D call. The V end lost 0 bases, the J end lost 2 bases, and 8 bases lay between the germline ends. Germline assignment: CDR1 MGHRA and CDR2 YSYEKL. The CDR3 is 14 residues long. DNA of the CDR3: TGCGCCAGCAGCCAAGAACACGCAACCTACGAGCAGTACTTC. This translates into CASSQEHATYEQYF.

V and J are TRBV6-2 or TRBV6-3 and TRBJ1-6; D perhaps matches TRBD1 (5 bases). Germline V lookup: CDR1 MNHEY, CDR2 SVGEGT. This CDR3 contains 12 residues. V was trimmed by 6 bases and J by 8 bases, leaving 8 bases between them. CDR3 in amino acids: CASSRRDSPLHF. In DNA form, the CDR3 reads TGTGCCAGCAGCCGCAGGGATTCACCCCTCCACTTT.

The chain uses TRBV6-1 and TRBJ2-3; 9 bases fit TRBD1. The CDR3 is made up of 16 amino acids. The ends lost 2 bases at V and 3 bases at J; junction bases unmatched: 6. The germline gives CDR1 MNHNS, CDR2 SASEGT. Written as DNA, the CDR3 is TGTGCCAGCAGTGAAAGTATGGGACAGGGAACAGATACGCAGTATTTT. Translating it yields CASSESMGQGTDTQYF.

A word on this clone: At one end, the junction sequence differs from germline, possibly due to a read error. The chain uses TRBV7-7 and TRBJ2-3, with D perhaps TRBD2 (6 bases). The germline gives CDR1 SSHAT, CDR2 FNYEAQ (reference sequence). This CDR3 comprises 13 residues. DNA of the CDR3: TGTGCTAGCAGCCGGGACTCCACAGATACGCAGTATTTT. This sequence encodes CASSRDSTDTQYF.

CDR3 residues: CASSAHGGSYNEQFF. CDR3 nucleotide sequence: TGTGCCAGCAGCGCCCACGGGGGCTCCTACAATGAGCAGTTCTTC. The V and J genes are TRBV7-2 and TRBJ2-1, with D tentatively TRBD2 (6 bases). Germline V gives CDR1 SGHTA, CDR2 FQGNSA. Trimming shortened V by 5 bases and J by 0 bases, and 11 bases separated the two germline ends. There are 15 residues in the CDR3.

The chain has TRBV7-9 and TRBJ2-1; TRBD1 matches 7 bases. Germline V lookup: CDR1 SEHNR, CDR2 FQNEAQ (reference sequence). The J segment lost 8 bases and the V segment lost 2 bases, leaving 12 bases of the junction unmatched. The CDR3 has 16 amino acids. CDR3: CASSLWDSPLGDEQFF. DNA for the CDR3: TGTGCCAGCAGCTTATGGGACAGCCCCCTAGGGGATGAGCAGTTCTTC.

The rearrangement uses TRBV19 and TRBJ2-3; the match to TRBD2 covers 8 bases. Unmatched junction bases numbered 12, after V lost 4 bases and J lost 3 bases. CDR3 length: 17 residues. Germline loops: CDR1 LNHDA, CDR2 SQIVND (reference sequence). The CDR3 nucleotides are TGTGCCAGTAGTAAATGGGAAGCGGGAGTGAGTACAGATACGCAGTATTTT. Its translation is CASSKWEAGVSTDTQYF.

This rearrangement joins TRBV7-9 to TRBJ1-1; D is perhaps TRBD1 (5 bases). V dropped 3 bases and J dropped 3 bases, with 8 bases sitting between them. This CDR3 has 13 amino acids. CDR1 SEHNR and CDR2 FQNEAQ come from the germline V gene (reference sequence). The CDR3 here is CASSLQGHTEAFF. For the CDR3, the DNA is TGTGCCAGCAGCTTGCAGGGTCACACTGAAGCTTTCTTT. Filled out from reference TRBV7-9 and TRBJ1-1, the complete variable domain reads DTGVSQNPRHKITKRGQNVTFRCDPISEHNRLYWYRQTLGQGPEFLTYFQNEAQLEKSRLLSDRFSAERPKGSFSTLEIQRTEQGDSAMYLCASSLQGHTEAFFGQGTRLTVV.

This clone was found once. The chain combines TRBV7-6 with TRBJ1-5; unclear D gene. From germline, CDR1 is SGHVS and CDR2 FNYEAQ. V shed 1 base and J shed 4 bases, with 14 bases lying between them. This CDR3 comprises 16 residues. CDR3 in amino acids: CASSLGPGLWNQPQHF. Here the CDR3 DNA reads TGTGCCAGCAGCTTAGGCCCAGGTTTATGGAATCAGCCCCAGCATTTT.

The chain recombines TRBV28 with TRBJ1-3, with D unclear. Trimming left V 6 bases short and J 0 bases short, with 9 bases between. Germline V gene lookup returns CDR1 MDHEN and CDR2 SYDVKM. The CDR3 has 14 residues. The CDR3 nucleotides read TGTGCCAGCAGACCGAGTCTCTCTGGAAACACCATATATTTT. Translated, it gives CASRPSLSGNTIYF.

The chain uses TRBV2 and TRBJ2-4; D might be TRBD2 (6 bases). The V and J ends lost 3 bases and 3 bases respectively, with 15 bases between them. Germline CDR1 SNHLY, CDR2 FYNNEI. CDR3 size: 16 residues. For the CDR3, the DNA is TGTGCCAGCAGTGAGGCGGGGCAATGGGGCAAAAACATTCAGTACTTC. Protein: CASSEAGQWGKNIQYF.